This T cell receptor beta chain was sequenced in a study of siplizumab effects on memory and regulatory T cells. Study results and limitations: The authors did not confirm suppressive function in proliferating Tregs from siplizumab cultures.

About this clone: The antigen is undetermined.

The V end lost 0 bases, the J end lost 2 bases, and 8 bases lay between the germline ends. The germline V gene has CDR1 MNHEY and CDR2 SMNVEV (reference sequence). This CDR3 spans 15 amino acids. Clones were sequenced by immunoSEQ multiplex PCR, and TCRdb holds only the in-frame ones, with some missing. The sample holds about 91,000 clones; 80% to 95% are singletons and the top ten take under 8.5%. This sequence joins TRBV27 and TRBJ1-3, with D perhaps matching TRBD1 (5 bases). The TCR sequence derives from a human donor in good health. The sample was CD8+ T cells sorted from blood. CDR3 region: CASSLSGRAGNTIYF. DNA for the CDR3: TGTGCCAGCAGTTTATCAGGCAGGGCTGGAAACACCATATATTTT.